This TCR beta chain was recorded in a study of blood T cell repertoires in COVID-19. Study as a whole: COVID-19 samples, acute and convalescent, were from the United States, Italy and Spain. The cDNA or gDNA used as material had been derived from T cells, B-cell-depleted T cells, or PBMCs.

CDR1 is MNHNY and CDR2 is SVGAGI in the germline V gene (reference sequence). CDR3 length: 16 amino acids. The V and J ends lost 6 bases and 4 bases, in that order; junction bases with no gene match: 12. Repertoires were generated with immunoSEQ multiplex PCR, while TCRdb's copy carries only in-frame clones and drops some. The data show about 60,000 clones, approximately 86% seen once. What was sequenced was peripheral blood. The sequence came from a human donor with acute or convalescent COVID-19. The donor label of this sample is uncertain. The V gene is TRBV6-6, the J gene TRBJ1-2, with 9 bases matching TRBD1. The chain's CDR3 is CASSHRGQGLPYGYTF. Written as DNA, the CDR3 is TGTGCCAGCAGCCACCGGGGACAGGGTTTACCCTATGGCTACACCTTC.